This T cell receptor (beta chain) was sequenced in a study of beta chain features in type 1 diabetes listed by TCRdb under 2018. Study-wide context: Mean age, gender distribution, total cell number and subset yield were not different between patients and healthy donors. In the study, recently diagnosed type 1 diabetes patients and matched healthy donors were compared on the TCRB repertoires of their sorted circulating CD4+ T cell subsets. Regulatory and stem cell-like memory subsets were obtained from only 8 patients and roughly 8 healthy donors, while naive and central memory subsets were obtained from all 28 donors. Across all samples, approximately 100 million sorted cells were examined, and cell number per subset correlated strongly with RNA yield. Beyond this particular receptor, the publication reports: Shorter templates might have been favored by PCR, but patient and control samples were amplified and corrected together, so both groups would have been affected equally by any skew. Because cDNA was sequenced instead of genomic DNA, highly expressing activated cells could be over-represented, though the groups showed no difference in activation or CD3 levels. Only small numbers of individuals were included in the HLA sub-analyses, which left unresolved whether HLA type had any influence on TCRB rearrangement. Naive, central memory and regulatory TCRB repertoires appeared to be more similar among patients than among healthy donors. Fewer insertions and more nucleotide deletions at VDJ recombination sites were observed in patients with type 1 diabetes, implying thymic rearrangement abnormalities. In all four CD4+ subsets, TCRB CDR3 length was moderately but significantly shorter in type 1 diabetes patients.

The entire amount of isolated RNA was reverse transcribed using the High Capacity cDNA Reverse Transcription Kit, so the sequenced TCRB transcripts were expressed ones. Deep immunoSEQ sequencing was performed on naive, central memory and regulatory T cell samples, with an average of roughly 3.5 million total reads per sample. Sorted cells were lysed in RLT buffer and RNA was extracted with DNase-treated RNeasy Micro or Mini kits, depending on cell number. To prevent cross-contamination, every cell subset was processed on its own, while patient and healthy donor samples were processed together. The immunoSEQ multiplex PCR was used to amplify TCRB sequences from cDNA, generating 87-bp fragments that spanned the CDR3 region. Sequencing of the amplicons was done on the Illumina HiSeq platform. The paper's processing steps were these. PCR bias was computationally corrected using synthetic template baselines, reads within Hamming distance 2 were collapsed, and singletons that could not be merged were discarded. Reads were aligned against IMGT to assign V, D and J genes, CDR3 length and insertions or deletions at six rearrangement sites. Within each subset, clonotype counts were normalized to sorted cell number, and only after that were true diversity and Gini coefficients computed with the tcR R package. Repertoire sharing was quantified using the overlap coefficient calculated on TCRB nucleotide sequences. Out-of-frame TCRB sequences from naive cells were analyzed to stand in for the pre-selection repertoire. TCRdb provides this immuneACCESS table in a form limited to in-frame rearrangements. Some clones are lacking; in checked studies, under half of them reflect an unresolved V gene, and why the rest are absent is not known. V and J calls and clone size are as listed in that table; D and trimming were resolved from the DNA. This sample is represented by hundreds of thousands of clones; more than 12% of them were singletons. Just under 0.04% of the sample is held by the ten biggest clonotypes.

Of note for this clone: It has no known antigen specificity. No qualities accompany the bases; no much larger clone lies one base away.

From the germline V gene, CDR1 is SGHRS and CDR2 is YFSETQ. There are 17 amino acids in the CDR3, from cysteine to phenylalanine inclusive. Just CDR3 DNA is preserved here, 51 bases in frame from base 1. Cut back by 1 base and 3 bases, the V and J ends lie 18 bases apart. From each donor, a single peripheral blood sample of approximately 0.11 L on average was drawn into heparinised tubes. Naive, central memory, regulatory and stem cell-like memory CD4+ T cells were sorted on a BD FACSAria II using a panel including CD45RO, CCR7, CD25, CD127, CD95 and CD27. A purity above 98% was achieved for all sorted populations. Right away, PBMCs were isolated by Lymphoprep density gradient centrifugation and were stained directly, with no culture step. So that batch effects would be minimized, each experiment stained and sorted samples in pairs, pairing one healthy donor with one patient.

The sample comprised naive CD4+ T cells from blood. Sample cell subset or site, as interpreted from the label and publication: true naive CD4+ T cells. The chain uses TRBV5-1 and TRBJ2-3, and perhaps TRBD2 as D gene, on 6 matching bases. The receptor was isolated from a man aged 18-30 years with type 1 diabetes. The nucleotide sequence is TGCGCCAGCAGCTTGTGGGGTTACGGGGGAGGTACAGATACGCAGTATTTT. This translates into CASSLWGYGGGTDTQYF.